This T cell receptor (beta chain) was sequenced in a study of T cells in Graves' hyperthyroidism and ophthalmopathy. The overall study: Sampling of peripheral blood happened at initial diagnosis, prior to any treatment.

Study-wide points: Most expanded thyroid clonotypes above 0.001 also appeared in blood.

Amplification of TCR beta CDR3 regions used RNA as the template. A set of HTBI primers served as the primers for a first-round RT-PCR of the TCR CDR3. TCRdb reprocessed the multiplex PCR reads with MiXCR, giving one entry per CDR3 protein. The sample lists about 400,000 distinct CDR3 sequences; more than 15% were seen once. CDR3 length: 14 amino acids. Looked up from germline, CDR1 is MNHEY and CDR2 is SMNVEV (reference sequence). The V end was cut by 2 bases, the J end by 4 bases, with 10 bases between. As to this clonotype: As yet, its antigen is unknown.

Hyperthyroidism was newly diagnosed in patients aged 18 to 65 (duration under 2 months). Preceding any ophthalmopathy symptoms, the blood sample dates from first hyperthyroidism diagnosis. The chain employs TRBV27 and TRBJ2-3; either TRBD1 or TRBD2 may fit D (5 bases each). Source material: blood. This sequence originates from a woman younger than 35 with Graves' hyperthyroidism that later progressed to Graves' ophthalmopathy. DNA of the CDR3: TGTGCCAGCAGTTTAGGGGCCGGGGCAGATACGCAGTATTTT. Amino acid sequence: CASSLGAGADTQYF.